These T cell receptor beta chains were read from a single sample in a study of T cell responses to AZD1222 COVID-19 vaccine. Only in-frame clones appear in the TCRdb table, and some are missing; sequencing was by immunoSEQ multiplex PCR. The table records some 150,000 clones, 90% of them present only once. The material was peripheral blood, obtained on day 0 of AZD1222 vaccination. Receptor source: an adult in good health. CDR3s include the opening cysteine and the closing phenylalanine or tryptophan. Each record gives: V gene, clone size, J gene, D gene, CDR3 protein, CDR3 DNA. D genes are given only for firm matches. Clone size appears in some rows only: once, few, many, or a class for an expanded clone.

V gene: TRBV7-3; clone size: NA; J gene: TRBJ2-1; D gene: TRBD2; CDR3 protein: CASSDTSGRAREQFF; CDR3 DNA: TGTGCCAGCAGCGACACTAGCGGGAGGGCTCGGGAGCAGTTCTTC
V gene: TRBV2; clone size: NA; J gene: TRBJ1-4; D gene: NA; CDR3 protein: CASSEGGEKLFF; CDR3 DNA: TGTGCCAGCAGTGAGGGGGGTGAAAAACTGTTTTTT
V gene: TRBV29-1; clone size: NA; J gene: TRBJ2-7; D gene: NA; CDR3 protein: CSVERAGSRNEQYF; CDR3 DNA: TGCAGCGTTGAGCGCGCGGGTAGCAGAAACGAGCAGTACTTC
V gene: TRBV7-2; clone size: once; J gene: TRBJ1-4; D gene: TRBD1; CDR3 protein: CASSLTIQGDDEKLFF; CDR3 DNA: TGTGCCAGCAGTCTTACGATTCAGGGGGATGATGAAAAACTGTTTTTT
V gene: TRBV27; clone size: NA; J gene: TRBJ2-5; D gene: TRBD2; CDR3 protein: CASSFFSGGAFRQETQYF; CDR3 DNA: TGTGCCAGCAGTTTCTTTAGCGGGGGGGCCTTTCGGCAAGAGACCCAGTACTTC
V gene: TRBV11-2; clone size: NA; J gene: TRBJ1-2; D gene: TRBD1; CDR3 protein: CASSTSKGGDREHYGYTF; CDR3 DNA: TGTGCCAGCAGTACATCAAAGGGGGGGGACAGGGAGCACTATGGCTACACCTTC
V gene: TRBV7-7; clone size: NA; J gene: TRBJ2-3; D gene: NA; CDR3 protein: CASSPGLSSTDTQYF; CDR3 DNA: TGTGCTAGCAGCCCGGGGTTATCTAGCACAGATACGCAGTATTTT
V gene: TRBV7-3; clone size: NA; J gene: TRBJ1-5; D gene: NA; CDR3 protein: CASSEGVGQPQHF; CDR3 DNA: TGTGCCAGCAGTGAGGGGGTTGGTCAGCCCCAGCATTTT
V gene: TRBV7-3; clone size: NA; J gene: TRBJ2-1; D gene: TRBD2; CDR3 protein: CASSLTEGGRGYNEQFF; CDR3 DNA: TGTGCCAGCAGCTTAACTGAGGGCGGGAGAGGCTACAATGAGCAGTTCTTC
V gene: TRBV7-9; clone size: NA; J gene: TRBJ1-6; D gene: NA; CDR3 protein: CASTGTGPTSPLHF; CDR3 DNA: TGTGCCAGCACCGGGACGGGCCCAACGTCACCCCTCCACTTT
V gene: TRBV7-3; clone size: NA; J gene: TRBJ2-1; D gene: NA; CDR3 protein: CASTPGPVVSEQFF; CDR3 DNA: TGTGCCAGCACTCCTGGACCCGTCGTATCTGAGCAGTTCTTC
V gene: TRBV27; clone size: NA; J gene: TRBJ2-2; D gene: NA; CDR3 protein: CASGISALGAGELFF; CDR3 DNA: TGTGCCAGCGGTATCAGTGCGTTAGGTGCCGGGGAGCTGTTTTTT
V gene: TRBV5-1; clone size: NA; J gene: TRBJ2-2; D gene: TRBD2; CDR3 protein: CASSLLRTSGGTNTGELFF; CDR3 DNA: TGCGCCAGCAGCTTGTTAAGGACTAGCGGGGGAACGAACACCGGGGAGCTGTTTTTT
V gene: TRBV27; clone size: NA; J gene: TRBJ2-4; D gene: TRBD1; CDR3 protein: CASSDGQGQWGEVQYF; CDR3 DNA: TGTGCCAGCAGTGACGGACAGGGGCAGTGGGGAGAGGTTCAGTACTTC
V gene: TRBV7-8; clone size: few; J gene: TRBJ2-7; D gene: TRBD1; CDR3 protein: CASSRGQSAYEQYF; CDR3 DNA: TGTGCCAGCAGCCGGGGACAGTCAGCCTACGAGCAGTACTTC
V gene: TRBV2; clone size: few; J gene: TRBJ1-5; D gene: NA; CDR3 protein: CASSEVLNQPQHF; CDR3 DNA: TGTGCCAGCAGTGAAGTACTAAATCAGCCCCAGCATTTT
V gene: TRBV28; clone size: once; J gene: TRBJ1-3; D gene: NA; CDR3 protein: CASNALGNTIYF; CDR3 DNA: TGTGCCAGCAATGCGCTTGGAAACACCATATATTTT
V gene: TRBV7-9; clone size: NA; J gene: TRBJ2-7; D gene: TRBD2; CDR3 protein: CASSPSGLSYEQYF; CDR3 DNA: TGTGCCAGCAGCCCCTCGGGACTATCCTACGAGCAGTACTTC
V gene: TRBV18; clone size: few; J gene: TRBJ2-5; D gene: NA; CDR3 protein: CASSQPSGRGETQYF; CDR3 DNA: TGTGCCAGCTCTCAGCCCTCCGGCAGGGGAGAGACCCAGTACTTC
V gene: TRBV11-3; clone size: NA; J gene: TRBJ1-1; D gene: NA; CDR3 protein: CASSRGGHQAFF; CDR3 DNA: TGTGCCAGCAGCCGGGGCGGCCATCAAGCTTTCTTT
V gene: TRBV11-3; clone size: NA; J gene: TRBJ1-3; D gene: NA; CDR3 protein: CASSLGDTLSGNTIYF; CDR3 DNA: TGTGCCAGCAGCTTAGGAGACACCCTCTCTGGAAACACCATATATTTT
V gene: TRBV6-6; clone size: NA; J gene: TRBJ1-5; D gene: TRBD1; CDR3 protein: CASSLQGGNQPQHF; CDR3 DNA: TGTGCCAGCAGCCTACAGGGGGGCAATCAGCCCCAGCATTTT
V gene: TRBV7-2; clone size: NA; J gene: TRBJ1-5; D gene: NA; CDR3 protein: CASSPGLYSNQPQHF; CDR3 DNA: TGTGCCAGCAGCCCAGGGTTGTATAGCAATCAGCCCCAGCATTTT
V gene: TRBV6-5; clone size: NA; J gene: TRBJ2-2; D gene: TRBD1; CDR3 protein: CARPRTGVCGELFF; CDR3 DNA: TGTGCCAGACCGAGGACAGGGGTGTGCGGGGAGCTGTTTTTT
V gene: TRBV3-1/TRBV3-2; clone size: once; J gene: TRBJ2-7; D gene: TRBD1; CDR3 protein: CASSLGTGEYEQYF; CDR3 DNA: TGTGCCAGCAGCCTTGGGACAGGGGAGTACGAGCAGTACTTC
V gene: TRBV24-1; clone size: NA; J gene: TRBJ2-2; D gene: NA; CDR3 protein: CATGGPVHTGELFF; CDR3 DNA: TGTGCCACCGGGGGACCTGTGCACACCGGGGAGCTGTTTTTT
V gene: TRBV9; clone size: NA; J gene: TRBJ2-2; D gene: NA; CDR3 protein: CASSVYTGELFF; CDR3 DNA: TGTGCCAGCAGCGTCTACACCGGGGAGCTGTTTTTT
V gene: TRBV16; clone size: NA; J gene: TRBJ1-4; D gene: NA; CDR3 protein: CASSQSIGATNEKLFF; CDR3 DNA: TGTGCCAGCAGCCAATCGATTGGGGCAACTAATGAAAAACTGTTTTTT
V gene: TRBV7-2; clone size: once; J gene: TRBJ2-5; D gene: NA; CDR3 protein: CASSLVVKQETQYF; CDR3 DNA: TGTGCCAGCAGCTTAGTTGTAAAACAAGAGACCCAGTACTTC